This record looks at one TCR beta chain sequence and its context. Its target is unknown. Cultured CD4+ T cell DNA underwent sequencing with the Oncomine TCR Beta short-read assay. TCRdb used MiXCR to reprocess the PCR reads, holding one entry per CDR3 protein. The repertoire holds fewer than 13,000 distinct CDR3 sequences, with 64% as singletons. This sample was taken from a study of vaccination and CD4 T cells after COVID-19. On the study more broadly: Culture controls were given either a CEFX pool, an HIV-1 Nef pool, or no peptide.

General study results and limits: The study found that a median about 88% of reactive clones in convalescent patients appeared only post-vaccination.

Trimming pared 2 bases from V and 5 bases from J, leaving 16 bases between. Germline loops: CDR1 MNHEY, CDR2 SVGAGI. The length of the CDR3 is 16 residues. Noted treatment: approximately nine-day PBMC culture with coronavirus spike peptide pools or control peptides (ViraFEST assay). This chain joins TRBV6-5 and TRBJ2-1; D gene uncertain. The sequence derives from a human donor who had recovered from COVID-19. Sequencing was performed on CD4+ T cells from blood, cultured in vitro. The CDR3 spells CASSYDLGSFNNEQFF. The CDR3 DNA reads TGTGCCAGCAGTTACGACCTGGGTAGCTTTAACAATGAGCAGTTCTTC.